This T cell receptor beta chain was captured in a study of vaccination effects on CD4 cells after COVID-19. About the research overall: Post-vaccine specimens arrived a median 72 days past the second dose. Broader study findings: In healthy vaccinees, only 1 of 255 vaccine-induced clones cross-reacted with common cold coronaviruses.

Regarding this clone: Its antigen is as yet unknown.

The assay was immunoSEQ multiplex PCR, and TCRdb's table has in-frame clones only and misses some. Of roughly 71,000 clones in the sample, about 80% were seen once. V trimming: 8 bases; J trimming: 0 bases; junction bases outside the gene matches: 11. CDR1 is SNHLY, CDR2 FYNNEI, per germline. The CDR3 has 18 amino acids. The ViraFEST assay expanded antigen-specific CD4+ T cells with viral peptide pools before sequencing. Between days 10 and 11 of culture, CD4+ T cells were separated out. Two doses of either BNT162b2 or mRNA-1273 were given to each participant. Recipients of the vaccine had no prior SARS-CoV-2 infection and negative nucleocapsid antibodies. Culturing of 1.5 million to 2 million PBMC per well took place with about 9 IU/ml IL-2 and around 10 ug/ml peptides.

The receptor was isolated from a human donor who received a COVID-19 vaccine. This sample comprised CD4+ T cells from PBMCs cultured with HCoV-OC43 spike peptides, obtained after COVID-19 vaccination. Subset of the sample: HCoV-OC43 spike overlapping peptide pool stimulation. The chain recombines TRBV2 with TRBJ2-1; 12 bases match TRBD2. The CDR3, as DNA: TGTGCCAGCCCCTCGACTAGCGGGGGCCTGAGCTCCTACAATGAGCAGTTCTTC. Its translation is CASPSTSGGLSSYNEQFF.